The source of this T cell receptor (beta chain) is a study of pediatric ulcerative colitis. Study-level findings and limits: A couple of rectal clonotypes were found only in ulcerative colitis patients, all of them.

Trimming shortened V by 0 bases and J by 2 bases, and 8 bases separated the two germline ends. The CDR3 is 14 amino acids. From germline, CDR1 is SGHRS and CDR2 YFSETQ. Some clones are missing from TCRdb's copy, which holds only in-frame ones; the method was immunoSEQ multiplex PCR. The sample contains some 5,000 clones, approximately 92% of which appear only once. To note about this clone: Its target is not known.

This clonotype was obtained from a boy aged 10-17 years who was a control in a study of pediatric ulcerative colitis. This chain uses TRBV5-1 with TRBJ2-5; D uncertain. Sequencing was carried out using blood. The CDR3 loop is CASSLGGTQETQYF. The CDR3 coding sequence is TGCGCCAGCAGCTTGGGTGGAACTCAAGAGACCCAGTACTTC. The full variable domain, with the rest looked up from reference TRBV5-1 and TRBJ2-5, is KAGVTQTPRYLIKTRGQQVTLSCSPISGHRSVSWYQQTPGQGLQFLFEYFSETQRNKGNFPGRFSGRQFSNSRSEMNVSTLELGDSALYLCASSLGGTQETQYFGPGTRLLVL.